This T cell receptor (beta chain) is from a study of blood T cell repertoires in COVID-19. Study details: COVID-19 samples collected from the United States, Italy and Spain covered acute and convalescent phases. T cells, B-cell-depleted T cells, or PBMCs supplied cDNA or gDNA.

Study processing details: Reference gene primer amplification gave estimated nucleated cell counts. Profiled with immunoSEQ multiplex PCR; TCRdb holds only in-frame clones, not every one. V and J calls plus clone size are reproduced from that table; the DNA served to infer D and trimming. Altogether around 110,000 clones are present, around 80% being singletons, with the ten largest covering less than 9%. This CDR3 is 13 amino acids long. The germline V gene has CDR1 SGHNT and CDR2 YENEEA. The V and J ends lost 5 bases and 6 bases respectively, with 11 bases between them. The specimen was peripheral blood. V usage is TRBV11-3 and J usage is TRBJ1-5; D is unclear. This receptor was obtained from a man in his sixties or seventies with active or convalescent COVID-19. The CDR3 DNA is TGTGCCAGCAGCACGAGCCCTGGTCAGCCCCAGCATTTT. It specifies CASSTSPGQPQHF.